A selection of T cell receptor beta chains follows, all from one sample in a study of blood T cell repertoires in COVID-19. The data were produced by immunoSEQ multiplex PCR, yet TCRdb's version contains in-frame clones alone and is incomplete. This table holds approximately 68,000 clones, 80% to 85% found once. Sequencing was performed on peripheral blood. The receptors here all came from a human donor in a cohort sampled during active COVID-19. Both conserved end residues are part of each CDR3. Each record gives: clone size, J gene, D gene, V gene, CDR3 DNA, CDR3 protein. The D gene is left open where the match is weak. Rows give clone size only sometimes, using once, few, many, or a class for an expanded clone.

>-|TRBJ2-7|TRBD1|TRBV6-5
TGTGCCAGCAGCCAATCAGGGGGCGGCTACGAGCAGTACTTC
CASSQSGGGYEQYF
>once|TRBJ2-4|-|TRBV6-6
TGTGCCAGCAGTTATAGCTTCGACGGGGCCAAAAACATTCAGTACTTC
CASSYSFDGAKNIQYF
>-|TRBJ1-4|-|TRBV28
TGTGCCAGCAGTCGGGTCAACCTTAATGAAAAACTGTTTTTT
CASSRVNLNEKLFF
>-|TRBJ2-7|TRBD1|TRBV28
TGTGCCAGCAGTTTTCCCCCGGGACAGGGGAGGAGCTCCTACGAGCAGTACTTC
CASSFPPGQGRSSYEQYF
>-|TRBJ1-1|TRBD1|TRBV29-1
TGCAGCGTTGGCCGGACAGGCTGGACTGAAGCTTTCTTT
CSVGRTGWTEAFF
>few|TRBJ2-7|TRBD1|TRBV7-2
TGTGCCAGCAGCTCTCGGACAGGGGAAGGCGAGCAGTACTTC
CASSSRTGEGEQYF
>-|TRBJ2-7|-|TRBV28
TGTGCCAGCAGTTTGTCGGGGGCCTACGAGCAGTACTTC
CASSLSGAYEQYF
>-|TRBJ2-7|-|TRBV7-6
TGTGCCAGCAGCAGTCGGCAGGGCGTCGCCTACGAGCAGTACTTC
CASSSRQGVAYEQYF
>-|TRBJ2-3|TRBD2|TRBV2
TGTGCCAGTACGGGGGGGACTAGCAGGGTCACAGATACGCAGTATTTT
CASTGGTSRVTDTQYF
>-|TRBJ2-3|TRBD2|TRBV5-6
TGTGCCAGCAGCCGGACTAGCGGAAGCACAGATACGCAGTATTTT
CASSRTSGSTDTQYF
>once|TRBJ1-5|TRBD1|TRBV19
TGTGCCAGCGGACAGGGGGCGACGGGTCAGCCCCAGCATTTT
CASGQGATGQPQHF
>-|TRBJ2-7|TRBD2|TRBV11-2
TGTGCCAGCAGCTTAGAGGCTAGCGGAACCTACGAGCAGTACTTC
CASSLEASGTYEQYF
>-|TRBJ2-2|-|TRBV4-1
TGCGCCAGCAGTGTCTCCTCCCTGAACACCGGGGAGCTGTTTTTT
CASSVSSLNTGELFF
>medium-sized|TRBJ1-5|-|TRBV7-2
TGTGCCAGCAGCTTAGGAGGGTTCAATCAGCCCCAGCATTTT
CASSLGGFNQPQHF
>few|TRBJ1-3|-|TRBV7-2
TGTGCCAGCAGCTTAGCAAACATTCCTGGAAACACCATATATTTT
CASSLANIPGNTIYF
>few|TRBJ2-7|-|TRBV7-2
TGTGCCAGCAGCTTCGAGGGAGAGCAGTACTTC
CASSFEGEQYF
>-|TRBJ2-1|-|TRBV9
TGTGCCAGCAGCTCAGGTAGTAGTGAGCAGTTCTTC
CASSSGSSEQFF
>-|TRBJ1-1|TRBD1|TRBV6-5
TGTGCCAGCAGTCCCAGGGGGGAGGACACTGAAGCTTTCTTT
CASSPRGEDTEAFF
>-|TRBJ1-2|TRBD1|TRBV5-1
TGCGCCAGCAGCTTGGTGACAGGGGGCACATATGGCTACACCTTC
CASSLVTGGTYGYTF
>once|TRBJ2-5|TRBD1|TRBV28
TGTGCCAGCAGCCAAGACGGGACAGGCCTTGAGACCCAGTACTTC
CASSQDGTGLETQYF
>-|TRBJ1-1|TRBD1|TRBV29-1
TGCAGCGGTCGACAGGGGTTGAACACTGAAGCTTTCTTT
CSGRQGLNTEAFF
>-|TRBJ2-3|-|TRBV28
-
CASSSSASGGTTDTQYF
>-|TRBJ1-2|TRBD1|TRBV9
TGTGCCAGCAGCGCGACAGGGGTGAACTATGGCTACACCTTC
CASSATGVNYGYTF
>-|TRBJ2-3|-|TRBV12-5
TGTGCTAGTGGTTTGGTACGGTCCGCAGGGGCGACAGATACGCAGTATTTT
CASGLVRSAGATDTQYF
>once|TRBJ1-1|TRBD1|TRBV30
TGTGCCTGGAGTGTACGGCAGGGGGCGTGGGAAGCTTTCTTT
CAWSVRQGAWEAFF
>-|TRBJ2-3|TRBD2|TRBV20-1
TGCAGTGCTAGTGCCCCACTAGCGGACTTCACAGATACGCAGTATTTT
CSASAPLADFTDTQYF
>once|TRBJ2-1|TRBD1|TRBV27
TGTGCCAGCAGTTTCCTCGGACAGGCTGAGCAGTTCTTC
CASSFLGQAEQFF
>-|TRBJ2-1|-|TRBV9
TGTGCCAGCAGCGTAGGGACAGTTTCCTACAATGAGCAGTTCTTC
CASSVGTVSYNEQFF
>-|TRBJ2-7|-|TRBV6-1
TGTGCCAGCAGTGAGCAGGGTAGGACCTACGAGCAGTACTTC
CASSEQGRTYEQYF
>-|TRBJ1-1|-|TRBV19
TGTGCCAGTAGTATAGCCCCACCCCCCTCGGGCACTGAAGCTTTCTTT
CASSIAPPPSGTEAFF
>-|TRBJ2-1|-|TRBV2
TGTGCCAGCAGTATTTCGCGGGCGGGCTCCTCCTACAATGAGCAGTTCTTC
CASSISRAGSSYNEQFF
>-|TRBJ2-5|-|TRBV3-1/TRBV3-2
TGTGCCAGCAGCCCCCAGGGACTTGTCCCCGACTTC
CASSPQGLVPDF
>-|TRBJ1-1|-|TRBV19
TGTGCCAGTAGTAGACCTCGGGGGGCAGGGACTGAAGCTTTCTTT
CASSRPRGAGTEAFF
>once|TRBJ2-1|-|TRBV9
TGTGCCAGCGGCTTATACGAATACAATGAGCAGTTCTTC
CASGLYEYNEQFF
>-|TRBJ2-5|TRBD1|TRBV28
TGTGCCAGCAGTTTCTGGACAGGGCAAGAGACCCAGTACTTC
CASSFWTGQETQYF
>-|TRBJ2-1|TRBD2|TRBV4-1
TGCGCCAGCAGCCCCTTAGCGGGGATCTACAATGAGCAGTTCTTC
CASSPLAGIYNEQFF
>-|TRBJ2-3|-|TRBV27
TGTGCCAGCAGTTTTGCAGCTTCGGGAAGCACAGATACGCAGTATTTT
CASSFAASGSTDTQYF
>-|TRBJ1-1|-|TRBV5-1
TGCGCCAGCAGCTTGGTTTCAGGGTACACTGAAGCTTTCTTT
CASSLVSGYTEAFF
>few|TRBJ2-7|-|TRBV7-9
TGTGCCAGCAGCTTATTTGCAGGGCTAAGCTCCTACGAGCAGTACTTC
CASSLFAGLSSYEQYF
>-|TRBJ1-1|TRBD1|TRBV5-1
TGCGCCAGCAGCCGCGTCGGACAGGTGCGAGGGGGGAACACTGAAGCTTTCTTT
CASSRVGQVRGGNTEAFF
>-|TRBJ1-6|-|TRBV25-1
TGTGCCAGCAGTGAAACAGGGCGAAGGAATAATTCACCCCTCCACTTT
CASSETGRRNNSPLHF
>-|TRBJ2-1|TRBD2|TRBV29-1
TGCAGCGTTGCCGGGAGGGCCCGGAATGAGCAGTTCTTC
CSVAGRARNEQFF
>-|TRBJ2-2|-|TRBV28
TGTGCCAGCAGCCCGCGGGCTACCGGGGAGCTGTTTTTT
CASSPRATGELFF
>-|TRBJ2-7|-|TRBV13
TGTGCCAGCAGCCCCTCCGGGGGATACGAGCAGTACTTC
CASSPSGGYEQYF
>-|TRBJ2-7|TRBD2|TRBV28
TGTGCCAGCAGTTCTAGCGGTTGGCCCGGCGAGCAGTACTTC
CASSSSGWPGEQYF
>-|TRBJ1-1|TRBD1|TRBV29-1
TGCAGCGCCAAGACAGGGGAGGGCACTGAAGCTTTCTTT
CSAKTGEGTEAFF
>-|TRBJ1-2|TRBD1|TRBV6-6
TGTGCCAGCAGATACGGGACAGGGGATGGCTACACCTTC
CASRYGTGDGYTF
>-|TRBJ2-2|-|TRBV9
TGTGCCAGCAGCCCGGACACCGGGGAGCTGTTTTTT
CASSPDTGELFF
>-|TRBJ2-7|-|TRBV5-6
TGTGCCAGCAGCTTGGACCCGGTGGGGGGCGAGCAGTACTTC
CASSLDPVGGEQYF
>-|TRBJ2-1|-|TRBV27
TGTGCCAGCAGTTTTAATTCGGGCAATGAGCAGTTCTTC
CASSFNSGNEQFF